The 18 T cell receptor beta chains in this list originate from one sample, sequenced in a study of blood T cell repertoires in COVID-19. Only in-frame clones appear in the TCRdb table, and some are missing; sequencing was by immunoSEQ multiplex PCR. In the table there are some 130,000 clones, 70% to 85% of which are singletons. The sample comprised peripheral blood. These receptors were taken from a man in his sixties who had recovered from COVID-19.

The chain joins TRBV9 to TRBJ2-7, with TRBD1 matching 9 bases. This CDR3 has 14 residues. Germline lookup yields CDR1 SGDLS and CDR2 YYNGEE. Unmatched junction bases numbered 8, after V lost 4 bases and J lost 6 bases. CDR3 sequence: CASSSGTGWGEQYF. CDR3 DNA: TGTGCCAGCAGCTCAGGGACAGGGTGGGGCGAGCAGTACTTC.

The gene calls are TRBV5-1 and TRBJ2-7, with D perhaps matching TRBD1 (6 bases). V was pared by 3 bases and J by 1 base, with 17 bases between. Per germline, CDR1 SGHRS and CDR2 YFSETQ. The CDR3 is 16 amino acids. CDR3 coding DNA: TGCGCCAGCAGCTCAGTTCCTGGGGGCAGTTCCTACGAGCAGTACTTC. Translated, it gives CASSSVPGGSSYEQYF.

The CDR3 region has the DNA TGTGCCAGCAGCTCAGGGGGCACAGATACGCAGTATTTT. It is translated as CASSSGGTDTQYF. The rearrangement links TRBV7-8 to TRBJ2-3; TRBD1 is a possible D gene (6 bases). The CDR3 totals 13 residues. CDR1 SGHVS and CDR2 FQNEAQ come from the germline V gene. Trimming left V 4 bases short and J 1 base short, with 6 bases between.

DNA for the CDR3: TGTGCCAGCAGTTCCGGGACACTTAATTCACCCCTCCACTTT. Its protein product is CASSSGTLNSPLHF. The gene calls are TRBV5-5 and TRBJ1-6; possibly TRBD1 for D (6 bases). Deletions cut 5 bases from V and 6 bases from J, with 12 bases between. Looked up from germline, CDR1 is SGHKS and CDR2 is YYEKEE (reference sequence). This CDR3 is 14 amino acids long. Filled out from reference TRBV5-5 and TRBJ1-6, the complete variable domain reads DAGVTQSPTHLIKTRGQQVTLRCSPISGHKSVSWYQQVLGQGPQFIFQYYEKEERGRGNFPDRFSARQFPNYSSELNVNALLLGDSALYLCASSSGTLNSPLHFGNGTRLTVT.

The chain couples TRBV19 to TRBJ1-4, with 7 nucleotides matching TRBD1. V lost 5 bases, J lost 5 bases, and 8 bases stayed unmatched. Germline values: CDR1 LNHDA, CDR2 SQIVND (reference sequence). The CDR3 has 15 residues. Here the CDR3 DNA reads TGTGCCAGTAGTGAACCCGGGACAGAAAATGAAAAACTGTTTTTT. Residues: CASSEPGTENEKLFF.

This clone has just a few counts. This chain uses TRBV4-2 with TRBJ1-1, with TRBD1 identical over 9 bases. The CDR3 extends over 21 amino acids. Trimming cost V 4 bases and J 0 bases; bases outside gene matches: 21. Per germline, CDR1 LGHNA and CDR2 YNFKEQ. CDR3 sequence reads: CASSPFSGTGIRLLMNTEAFF. The CDR3 nucleotides read TGTGCCAGCAGCCCATTCTCCGGGACAGGGATTCGGCTGCTCATGAACACTGAAGCTTTCTTT.

The chain is built from TRBV28 and TRBJ2-3; a weak D match, TRBD1 (6 bases). Germline V lookup: CDR1 MDHEN, CDR2 SYDVKM. The CDR3 extends over 13 amino acids. The germline V and J ends were trimmed by 4 bases and 6 bases, with 11 bases remaining between them. The CDR3 DNA sequence: TGTGCCAGCAGTTGGACAGCCCTGGATACGCAGTATTTT. This codes for CASSWTALDTQYF.

V and J are TRBV3-1 (or the pseudogene TRBV3-2) and TRBJ2-3; possibly TRBD1 for D (7 bases). There are 14 residues in the CDR3. The germline V gene has CDR1 LGHDT and CDR2 YNNKEL (reference sequence). The V gene lost 11 bases and the J gene lost 0 bases, with 15 bases spanning the gap. In DNA form, the CDR3 reads TGTGCCGCGGGCGCGGGACAGAGCACAGATACGCAGTATTTT. Encoded protein: CAAGAGQSTDTQYF.

This sequence joins TRBV5-1 and TRBJ2-5; the match to TRBD2 covers 9 bases. Trimming at V came to 0 bases and at J to 2 bases, leaving 2 bases not matched to a gene. Germline-derived CDR1 and CDR2 are SGHRS and YFSETQ. The CDR3 extends over 15 amino acids. The CDR3 region is CASSLASGVQETQYF. The DNA of the CDR3 is TGCGCCAGCAGCTTGGCTAGCGGGGTACAAGAGACCCAGTACTTC.

This clone was seen only once. The junction differs from germline at one of its ends, possibly a read error. This sequence joins TRBV4-2 and TRBJ1-2; 12 bases are a match to TRBD1. CDR1 and CDR2 (germline): LGHNA, YNFKEQ. The CDR3 contains 13 residues. The CDR3 region is CASSQDGTGGCTF. The CDR3 DNA is TGTGCCAGCAGCCAAGATGGGACAGGGGGCTGCACCTTC.

On this clone: The junction and the germline gene differ at one end; a read error may be behind it. The CDR3, as DNA: TGTGCTAGCAGCTTAGGGGTAGCGGGGGGAGAGACCCAGTACTTC. The encoded protein is CASSLGVAGGETQYF. The genes are TRBV7-7 and TRBJ2-5; 10 bases align to TRBD2. Germline V lookup: CDR1 SSHAT, CDR2 FNYEAQ (reference sequence). The length of the CDR3 is 15 residues. The full variable domain, its missing parts supplied by reference TRBV7-7 and TRBJ2-5, is GAGVSQSPRYKVTKRGQDVTLRCDPISSHATLYWYQQALGQGPEFLTYFNYEAQPDKSGLPSDRFSAERPEGSISTLTIQRTEQRDSAMYRCASSLGVAGGETQYFGPGTRLLVL.

This clone turned up a few times. This chain connects TRBV27 to TRBJ1-5; 11 bases are a match to TRBD1. The J segment lost 0 bases and the V segment lost 5 bases, leaving 6 bases of the junction unmatched. The CDR3 loop spans 17 amino acids. Germline CDR1 and CDR2: MNHEY and SMNVEV (reference sequence). This CDR3 reads CASSRRTGGLSNQPQHF. CDR3 in DNA: TGTGCCAGCAGTCGCCGGACAGGGGGCCTTAGCAATCAGCCCCAGCATTTT.

This sequence joins TRBV6-5 and TRBJ1-2; perhaps TRBD1 as D (6 bases). V was cut by 5 bases and J by 5 bases, with 12 bases left in between. Germline assignment: CDR1 MNHEY and CDR2 SVGAGI. The CDR3 totals 13 residues. CDR3 residues: CASSPDSFYGYTF. In DNA form, the CDR3 reads TGTGCCAGCAGTCCGGACAGCTTTTATGGCTACACCTTC.

This sequence joins TRBV24-1 and TRBJ2-7, with TRBD1 identical over 11 bases. The V segment lost 4 bases and the J segment 7 bases; nucleotides outside the gene matches: 11. The CDR3 consists of 16 residues. The germline gives CDR1 KGHDR, CDR2 SFDVKD. Here the CDR3 reads CATSDSGQGAVGEQYF. CDR3 sequence (DNA): TGTGCCACCAGTGACTCCGGACAGGGGGCAGTGGGTGAGCAGTACTTC.

The rearrangement links TRBV6-5 to TRBJ2-7; D gene unclear. This CDR3 is built from 11 residues. Germline values: CDR1 MNHEY, CDR2 SVGAGI. V gave up 4 bases and J gave up 6 bases, with 7 bases separating them. The CDR3 loop reads CASSSLGEQYF. DNA of the CDR3: TGTGCCAGCAGTTCGCTAGGCGAGCAGTACTTC.

The rearrangement uses TRBV3-1 (or the pseudogene TRBV3-2) and TRBJ1-2; 7 nucleotides line up with TRBD1. The CDR3 covers 14 residues. Germline lookup yields CDR1 LGHDT and CDR2 YNNKEL (reference sequence). The V gene end was trimmed by 1 base and the J gene end by 4 bases; junction bases not matched to a gene: 3. Here the CDR3 DNA reads TGTGCCAGCAGCCAAGGGAGACAGGGCTATGGCTACACCTTC. It translates to CASSQGRQGYGYTF.

In this sample, this clone turned up many times. This chain connects TRBV7-2 to TRBJ2-7; 9 bases are a match to TRBD2. V dropped 1 base and J dropped 0; count of bases not matched to a gene: 4. Germline CDR1 and CDR2: SGHTA and FQGNSA. There are 16 residues in the CDR3. The CDR3, as DNA: TGTGCCAGCAGCTTAGGCGGGGGGGTCGTCTCCTACGAGCAGTACTTC. It specifies CASSLGGGVVSYEQYF.

This clone was detected a few times. This chain uses TRBV7-9 with TRBJ2-1; D possibly corresponds to TRBD1 (5 bases). V was pared by 2 bases and J by 4 bases, with 15 bases between. This CDR3 is built from 16 residues. CDR1 and CDR2 (germline): SEHNR, FQNEAQ (reference sequence). This CDR3 is CASSLIGELLYNEQFF. The CDR3, as DNA: TGTGCCAGCAGCTTAATAGGGGAACTCCTTTACAATGAGCAGTTCTTC.